The 18 T cell receptor beta chains given below trace back to one sample, sequenced in a study of blood T cell repertoires in COVID-19. Assay used: immunoSEQ multiplex PCR; TCRdb lists only in-frame clones, some missing. The sample shows about 200,000 clones, more than 65% of them seen only once. The source material was PBMCs or T cells enriched from blood (not recorded which). The source of these receptors is a man between 35 and 55 years old who had recovered from COVID-19.

This chain joins TRBV11-2 and TRBJ2-5, with unresolved D. The CDR3 extends over 13 amino acids. Per the germline V gene, CDR1 is SGHAT and CDR2 is FQNNGV. Deletions cut 5 bases from V and 2 bases from J, with 9 bases between. The CDR3 sequence is CASSQLQQETQYF. The CDR3 coding sequence is TGTGCCAGCAGCCAACTTCAACAAGAGACCCAGTACTTC.

This clone has a single count. CDR3 sequence: CAWSSDRILRTGGITEAFF. The CDR3 DNA follows: TGTGCCTGGAGTTCTGATCGAATCCTGCGGACAGGGGGCATAACTGAAGCTTTCTTT. V gene TRBV30 combines with J gene TRBJ1-1, with 11 bases lining up with TRBD1. Germline V lookup: CDR1 GTSNPN, CDR2 SVGIG (reference sequence). With 2 bases clipped from V and 5 bases from J, the junction kept 19 bases outside the gene matches. This CDR3 spans 19 amino acids.

CDR3 region: CASSLGSFSLEAFF. DNA for the CDR3: TGCGCCAGCAGCTTGGGATCCTTTAGCCTTGAAGCTTTCTTT. This sequence joins TRBV5-1 and TRBJ1-1, with D hard to call. The CDR3 is 14 residues long. Germline assignment: CDR1 SGHRS and CDR2 YFSETQ. Trimming cost V 0 bases and J 7 bases, with 13 bases left between them.

The rearrangement uses TRBV6-5 and TRBJ1-4; D is unresolved. Germline CDR1 MNHEY, CDR2 SVGAGI. Trimming cost V 2 bases and J 0 bases, with 7 bases left between them. The CDR3 totals 15 residues. This CDR3 is CASSYASTTNEKLFF. The DNA of the CDR3 is TGTGCCAGCAGTTACGCGTCCACAACTAATGAAAAACTGTTTTTT.

This chain uses TRBV6-1 with TRBJ2-1, with D uncertain. This CDR3 is 13 amino acids long. Germline V gene sequence: CDR1 MNHNS, CDR2 SASEGT. V was pared by 3 bases and J by 9 bases, with 12 bases between. The CDR3 region is CASSENSPVEQFF. CDR3 coding DNA: TGTGCCAGCAGTGAGAACAGTCCCGTTGAGCAGTTCTTC.

In its sample, this clone was seen a few times. The J gene is TRBJ1-4, the V gene TRBV7-9; maybe TRBD1 (5 bases). V dropped 0 bases and J dropped 5 bases, with 16 bases sitting between them. This CDR3 is built from 17 residues. Looked up from germline, CDR1 is SEHNR and CDR2 is FQNEAQ (reference sequence). The DNA for the CDR3 is TGTGCCAGCAGCTTAGCATATAGGACACAGATGAATGAAAAACTGTTTTTT. This codes for CASSLAYRTQMNEKLFF.

In its sample, this clone was seen a few times. The J gene is TRBJ1-4, the V gene TRBV5-4; tentatively, D is TRBD1 (5 bases). Trimming removed 3 bases at V and 4 bases at J, with 10 bases between. Germline-derived CDR1 and CDR2 are SGHNT and YYREEE (reference sequence). This CDR3 has 14 residues. The CDR3 nucleotides are TGTGCCAGCAGCTGGCAGGGAAATAATGAAAAACTGTTTTTT. Translated: CASSWQGNNEKLFF.

CDR3 sequence: CASSLQAGVDSPLHF. The CDR3 coding sequence is TGTGCCAGCAGCTTGCAGGCAGGGGTTGATTCACCCCTCCACTTT. The chain employs TRBV7-6 and TRBJ1-6; D is perhaps TRBD1 (6 bases). Germline CDR1 reads SGHVS; CDR2 reads FNYEAQ. V lost 3 bases to trimming and J lost 8 bases, with 14 bases between them. This CDR3 region has 15 residues. Complete variable domain (other parts from reference TRBV7-6 and TRBJ1-6): GAGVSQSPRYKVTKRGQDVALRCDPISGHVSLYWYRQALGQGPEFLTYFNYEAQQDKSGLPNDRFSAERPEGSISTLTIQRTEQRDSAMYRCASSLQAGVDSPLHFGNGTRLTVT.

This clone has just one count. The chain's CDR3 is CASSPRQGVTGELFF. The CDR3 region has the DNA TGCGCCAGCAGCCCACGACAGGGGGTCACCGGGGAGCTGTTTTTT. The chain has TRBV5-1 and TRBJ2-2, with 9 bases identical to TRBD1. The germline gives CDR1 SGHRS, CDR2 YFSETQ. The J segment lost 4 bases and the V segment lost 4 bases, leaving 5 bases of the junction unmatched. The CDR3 has 15 residues.

This sequence joins TRBV7-2 and TRBJ2-2; 7 positions agree with TRBD1. Unmatched junction bases numbered 8, after V lost 5 bases and J lost 5 bases. The CDR3 has 15 amino acids. From germline, CDR1 is SGHTA and CDR2 FQGNSA. The CDR3 sequence: CASSHGTGVTGELFF. The CDR3 coding sequence is TGTGCCAGCAGCCACGGCACAGGGGTAACCGGGGAGCTGTTTTTT.

The chain recombines TRBV19 with TRBJ2-7; D remains unclear. Germline V gene data show CDR1 as LNHDA and CDR2 as SQIVND (reference sequence). The CDR3 has 13 amino acids. V lost 7 bases to trimming and J lost 3 bases, with 13 bases between them. CDR3 sequence reads: CASMHPSRYEQYF. The CDR3 DNA reads TGTGCCAGTATGCACCCGAGTCGCTACGAGCAGTACTTC. Drawing the rest from reference TRBV19 and TRBJ2-7, the complete variable domain is DGGITQSPKYLFRKEGQNVTLSCEQNLNHDAMYWYRQDPGQGLRLIYYSQIVNDFQKGDIAEGYSVSREKKESFPLTVTSAQKNPTAFYLCASMHPSRYEQYFGPGTRLTVT.

This clone showed up just once. Here the CDR3 reads CASSYRGNTGELFF. The CDR3 coding sequence is TGTGCCAGCAGTTACAGGGGAAACACCGGGGAGCTGTTTTTT. This rearrangement joins TRBV2 to TRBJ2-2; 7 bases align to TRBD1. CDR1 and CDR2 from the germline V gene are SNHLY and FYNNEI. With V trimmed by 5 bases and J by 2 bases, 2 bases remained unmatched. The CDR3 extends over 14 amino acids.

V and J are TRBV5-1 and TRBJ2-1; TRBD2 matches 9 bases. Germline assignment: CDR1 SGHRS and CDR2 YFSETQ. The CDR3 totals 16 residues. V gave up 0 bases and J gave up 8 bases; unmatched junction bases: 9. CDR3 DNA: TGCGCCAGCAGCTTGGGGATAGCGGGGGCAGGGGATGAGCAGTTCTTC. Translation gives CASSLGIAGAGDEQFF.

The V and J genes are TRBV5-5 and TRBJ2-5; D is ambiguous. Germline V gene lookup returns CDR1 SGHKS and CDR2 YYEKEE (reference sequence). The CDR3 has 12 residues. V was trimmed by 2 bases and J by 5 bases, leaving 7 bases between them. CDR3 in amino acids: CASSFYGETQYF. As DNA, the CDR3 is TGTGCCAGCAGCTTCTACGGGGAGACCCAGTACTTC.

The rearrangement links TRBV5-1 to TRBJ2-5; 8 bases agree with TRBD2. Germline assignment: CDR1 SGHRS and CDR2 YFSETQ. CDR3 length equals 15 residues. With 4 bases clipped from V and 4 bases from J, the junction kept 9 bases outside the gene matches. The CDR3 protein is CASSLDGLAGETQYF. As DNA, the CDR3 is TGCGCCAGCAGCCTTGACGGACTAGCCGGAGAGACCCAGTACTTC.

This clone came up a few times. The chain is built from TRBV18 and TRBJ1-3, with 7 positions matching TRBD1. CDR3 length: 18 amino acids. CDR1 is KGHSH and CDR2 is LQKENI in the germline V gene. The ends lost 6 bases at V and 4 bases at J; junction bases unmatched: 18. The DNA of the CDR3 is TGTGCCAGCTCGCCCACTGGACAGGTCACAGGATCGGGAAACACCATATATTTT. Its translation is CASSPTGQVTGSGNTIYF.

The chain is built from TRBV30 and TRBJ2-5; D possibly corresponds to TRBD1 (6 bases). The CDR3 runs 13 residues. In germline, CDR1 is GTSNPN, CDR2 SVGIG (reference sequence). The V and J ends lost 1 base and 4 bases respectively, with 10 bases between them. DNA for the CDR3: TGTGCCTGGAGTGGAGGGACACCAGAGACCCAGTACTTC. It specifies CAWSGGTPETQYF.

This chain connects TRBV7-2 to TRBJ1-1; D might be TRBD1 (5 bases). Trimming removed 2 bases from V and 0 bases from J, with 10 bases in between. The germline V gene has CDR1 SGHTA and CDR2 FQGNSA. The CDR3 loop spans 15 amino acids. The CDR3 loop reads CASSLWGVLNTEAFF. CDR3 nucleotides: TGTGCCAGCAGCTTATGGGGGGTCTTGAACACTGAAGCTTTCTTT.